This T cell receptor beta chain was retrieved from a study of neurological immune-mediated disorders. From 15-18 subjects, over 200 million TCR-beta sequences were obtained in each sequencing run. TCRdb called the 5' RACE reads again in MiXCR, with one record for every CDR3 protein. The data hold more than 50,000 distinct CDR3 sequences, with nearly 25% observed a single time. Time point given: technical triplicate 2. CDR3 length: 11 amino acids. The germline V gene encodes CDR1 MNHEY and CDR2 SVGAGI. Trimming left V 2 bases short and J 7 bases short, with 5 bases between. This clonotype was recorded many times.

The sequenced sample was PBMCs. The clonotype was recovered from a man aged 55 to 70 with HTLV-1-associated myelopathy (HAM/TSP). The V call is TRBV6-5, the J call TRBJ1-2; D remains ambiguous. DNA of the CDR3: TGTGCCAGCAGTTACGGGGTTGGCTACACCTTC. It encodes CASSYGVGYTF.